The 11 T cell receptor beta chains presented below share a single source sample, sequenced in a study of sequential checkpoint blockade in melanoma. Treatment noted: randomized to nivolumab then ipilimumab (arm A) or the reverse (arm B). Only in-frame clones appear in the TCRdb table, and some are missing; sequencing was by immunoSEQ multiplex PCR. The table has a few hundred clones, over 20% seen once. The input for sequencing was tumor tissue (inferred from file names), taken from a patient given nivolumab and ipilimumab in sequence. These receptors came from a human donor with melanoma.

This clone is categorized as large. The V gene is TRBV6-8, the J gene TRBJ2-5, with 7 bases lining up with TRBD1. Germline CDR1 MNHGY, CDR2 SAAAGT. V shed 10 bases, J shed 3 bases, and the junction held 14 bases outside the gene matches. This CDR3 region has 15 residues. This CDR3 is CAIREYRGMEETQYF. Written as DNA, the CDR3 is TGTGCCATCAGAGAATACAGGGGTATGGAAGAGACCCAGTACTTC.

The chain uses TRBV9 and TRBJ2-7; unclear D gene. The CDR3 loop spans 14 amino acids. Germline CDR1 SGDLS, CDR2 YYNGEE. V was pared by 0 bases and J by 2 bases, with 9 bases between. CDR3 sequence reads: CASSVGGPTYEQYF. The CDR3 bases are TGTGCCAGCAGCGTAGGTGGGCCGACCTACGAGCAGTACTTC.

The V and J genes are TRBV2 and TRBJ1-3, with D possibly TRBD1 on 6 matching bases. The V gene lost 6 bases and the J gene lost 0 bases, with 9 bases spanning the gap. This CDR3 has 14 residues. Germline assignment: CDR1 SNHLY and CDR2 FYNNEI. CDR3 DNA: TGTGCCAGCAGAAGGACAGTCTCTGGAAACACCATATATTTT. Its translation: CASRRTVSGNTIYF.

This clone was seen a few times. V gene TRBV5-1 combines with J gene TRBJ2-7, with TRBD2 matching over 8 bases. CDR3 length: 15 residues. Per germline, CDR1 SGHRS and CDR2 YFSETQ. V lost 4 bases and J lost 7; bases outside the gene matches: 13. The CDR3 here is CASSQELADLREQYF. CDR3 nucleotides: TGCGCCAGCAGCCAAGAACTAGCGGACTTACGGGAGCAGTACTTC. The whole variable domain, remainder taken from reference TRBV5-1 and TRBJ2-7, is KAGVTQTPRYLIKTRGQQVTLSCSPISGHRSVSWYQQTPGQGLQFLFEYFSETQRNKGNFPGRFSGRQFSNSRSEMNVSTLELGDSALYLCASSQELADLREQYFGPGTRLTVT.

The chain carries TRBV28 and TRBJ1-5; D remains ambiguous. The V end lost 5 bases, the J end lost 3 bases, and 5 bases lay between the germline ends. The CDR3 runs 12 residues. Looked up from germline, CDR1 is MDHEN and CDR2 is SYDVKM. The CDR3 DNA sequence: TGTGCCAGCAGTACCCTCAATCAGCCCCAGCATTTT. This encodes CASSTLNQPQHF.

The V call is TRBV12-5, the J call TRBJ2-5; D may be TRBD1 (5 bases). Trimming removed 5 bases at V and 0 bases at J, with 10 bases between. The germline CDR1 and CDR2 sequences are LGHNT and FRNRAP. The CDR3 loop spans 14 amino acids. The chain's CDR3 is CASGPGHDQETQYF. DNA of the CDR3: TGTGCTAGTGGTCCTGGACACGACCAAGAGACCCAGTACTTC.

The J gene is TRBJ1-6, the V gene TRBV9; 8 positions agree with TRBD1. The germline CDR1 and CDR2 sequences are SGDLS and YYNGEE. This CDR3 region has 16 residues. The trim removed 2 bases at V and 5 bases at J, leaving 6 bases unmatched. The DNA of the CDR3 is TGTGCCAGCAGCGTTGGACAGGGTTGGGATAATTCACCCCTCCACTTT. Translated, it gives CASSVGQGWDNSPLHF.

This clone has just a few counts. This chain joins TRBV23-1 and TRBJ2-1; 8 bases fit TRBD2. TRBV23-1 is an ORF, with its function uncertain. The CDR3 contains 15 residues. Trimming at V came to 6 bases and at J to 0 bases, leaving 4 bases not matched to a gene. The CDR3 region has the DNA TGCGCCAGCAGGCTGGGGACTAGCTCCTACAATGAGCAGTTCTTC. Protein sequence: CASRLGTSSYNEQFF.

This clone was found once. The J gene is TRBJ1-2, the V gene TRBV19, with 7 bases that match TRBD1. Germline V gives CDR1 LNHDA, CDR2 SQIVND (reference sequence). Trimming took 3 bases from V and 6 from J; bases not matched to a gene: 4. The CDR3 length is 13 residues. CDR3 loop: CASSITGDDGYTF. DNA for the CDR3: TGTGCCAGTAGTATTACAGGGGACGATGGCTACACCTTC.

This clone came up a few times. The genes are TRBV4-1 and TRBJ1-6; TRBD1 matches 7 bases. V was clipped by 2 bases and J by 9 bases; unmatched bases: 7. Germline V gives CDR1 MGHRA, CDR2 YSYEKL. The CDR3 has 15 amino acids. CDR3 loop: CASSQQQGGISPLHF. CDR3 coding DNA: TGCGCCAGCAGCCAACAGCAGGGGGGGATTTCACCCCTCCACTTT.

This clone has only a few counts. The chain uses TRBV6-8 and TRBJ2-7, with TRBD1 matching over 9 bases. CDR3 length equals 15 residues. V shed 6 bases and J 2 bases; nucleotides not matched to a gene: 8. The germline V gene has CDR1 MNHGY and CDR2 SAAAGT. The CDR3 DNA sequence: TGTGCCAGCAGCTTCCCGGGACAGGGTACCTACGAGCAGTACTTC. It codes for CASSFPGQGTYEQYF.